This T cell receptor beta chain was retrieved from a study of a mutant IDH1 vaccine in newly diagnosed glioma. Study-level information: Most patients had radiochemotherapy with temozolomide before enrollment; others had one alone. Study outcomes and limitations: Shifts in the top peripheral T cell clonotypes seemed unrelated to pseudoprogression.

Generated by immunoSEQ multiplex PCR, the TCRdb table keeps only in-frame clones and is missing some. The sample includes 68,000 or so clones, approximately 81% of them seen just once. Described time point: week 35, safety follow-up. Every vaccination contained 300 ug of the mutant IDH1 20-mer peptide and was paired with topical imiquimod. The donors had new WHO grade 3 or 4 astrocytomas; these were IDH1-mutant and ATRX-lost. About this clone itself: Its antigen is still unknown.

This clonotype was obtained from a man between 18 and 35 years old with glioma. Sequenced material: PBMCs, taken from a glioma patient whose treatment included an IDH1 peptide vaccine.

CDR3 sequence (DNA): TGTGCCAGCTCACCCGACTCCTCTGCGATCGGGGAGCTGTTTTTT. Its protein is CASSPDSSAIGELFF. This chain links TRBV18 with TRBJ2-2; D uncertain. The V gene lost 3 bases and the J gene lost 7 bases, with 15 bases spanning the gap. The CDR3 runs 15 residues. From germline, CDR1 is KGHSH and CDR2 LQKENI.